This T cell receptor beta chain was documented in a study of response to subunit inactivated influenza vaccine. Germline trimming cut 2 bases from V and 10 bases from J; bases unmatched to any gene: 6. CDR1 is KGHDR, CDR2 SFDVKD, per germline. This CDR3 contains 14 residues. TCRdb redid the calling of the RT-PCR reads with MiXCR, one entry per CDR3 protein. Of about 700,000 distinct CDR3 sequences listed, about 14% were seen once; the top ten hold less than 7%. Sequenced here: PBMCs from blood, sampled about 14 days before vaccination. The clonotype was recovered from a man aged 45-65 years who received an inactivated influenza vaccine. V usage is TRBV24-1 and J usage is TRBJ2-1; TRBD1 aligns across 8 bases. The CDR3 DNA follows: TGTGCCACCAGTGATTATAAGGACAGGGACGAGCAGTTCTTC. Translating gives CATSDYKDRDEQFF.